Listed below are T cell receptor beta chains from one sample, sequenced in a study of blood T cell repertoires in COVID-19. Produced via immunoSEQ multiplex PCR; TCRdb's table is partial and in-frame only. The data show about 210,000 clones, with approximately 80% seen just once and more than 10% held by the top ten. Sequencing was carried out using peripheral blood. The receptors originated from a human donor in a cohort sampled during active COVID-19. Both conserved end residues are part of each CDR3. Fields, in order: CDR3 DNA, CDR3 protein, clone size, V gene, D gene, J gene. The D gene is left open where the match is weak. For some rows the clone size is stated as once, few or many, or as a class when expanded; others skip it.

cdr3_nt: TGCGCCAGCAGCTTGTCAGCAACTAATGAAAAACTGTTTTTT
cdr3_aa: CASSLSATNEKLFF
clone_size: few
v_call: TRBV5-1
d_call: -
j_call: TRBJ1-4

cdr3_nt: TGTGCCACCAACCCACAGGGGCGCGGGTATGGCTACACCTTC
cdr3_aa: CATNPQGRGYGYTF
clone_size: once
v_call: TRBV6-5
d_call: TRBD1
j_call: TRBJ1-2

cdr3_nt: TGTGCCAGCAGTTTATTGCTAGCGGACACCGGGGAGCTGTTTTTT
cdr3_aa: CASSLLLADTGELFF
clone_size: once
v_call: TRBV27
d_call: TRBD2
j_call: TRBJ2-2

cdr3_nt: TGTGCCAGCAGCCCCAATGGAAACACCATATATTTT
cdr3_aa: CASSPNGNTIYF
clone_size: -
v_call: TRBV3-1/TRBV3-2
d_call: -
j_call: TRBJ1-3

cdr3_nt: TGTGCCAGCAGTGAGTTGGGCAGGGCCGCAGCTGAAGCTTTCTTT
cdr3_aa: CASSELGRAAAEAFF
clone_size: -
v_call: TRBV6-1
d_call: -
j_call: TRBJ1-1

cdr3_nt: TGTGCCAGCAGCCTCGAACTGAGCGACACTGAAGCTTTCTTT
cdr3_aa: CASSLELSDTEAFF
clone_size: few
v_call: TRBV2
d_call: -
j_call: TRBJ1-1

cdr3_nt: TGCGCCAGCGGTCCGGGACAGGAGGCAAAGACCCAGTACTTC
cdr3_aa: CASGPGQEAKTQYF
clone_size: -
v_call: TRBV10-1
d_call: TRBD1
j_call: TRBJ2-5

cdr3_nt: TGCGCCAGCAGCGGTAGCGGGGTTGAGCAGTTCTTC
cdr3_aa: CASSGSGVEQFF
clone_size: once
v_call: TRBV4-1
d_call: TRBD2
j_call: TRBJ2-1

cdr3_nt: TGTGCCAGCCCCGGGGGCAGGGGGCAACCTGGGGCCAACGTCCTGACTTTC
cdr3_aa: CASPGGRGQPGANVLTF
clone_size: once
v_call: TRBV7-9
d_call: TRBD1
j_call: TRBJ2-6

cdr3_nt: TGTGCCAGCAGCCACCCGCACCGTAGGACTAGCGGGTACAATGAGCAGTTCTTC
cdr3_aa: CASSHPHRRTSGYNEQFF
clone_size: -
v_call: TRBV7-2
d_call: TRBD2
j_call: TRBJ2-1

cdr3_nt: TGTGCCAGCAGCTCTCGGGGGATCACAGATACGCAGTATTTT
cdr3_aa: CASSSRGITDTQYF
clone_size: -
v_call: TRBV11-2
d_call: -
j_call: TRBJ2-3

cdr3_nt: TGCGCCAGCAGCTACGGACAGGGGGCAGACGAGCAGTACTTC
cdr3_aa: CASSYGQGADEQYF
clone_size: -
v_call: TRBV5-1
d_call: TRBD1
j_call: TRBJ2-7

cdr3_nt: TGTGCCAGCAGTCTTGGACAGGGATTTTCACCCCTCCACTTT
cdr3_aa: CASSLGQGFSPLHF
clone_size: -
v_call: TRBV28
d_call: TRBD1
j_call: TRBJ1-6

cdr3_nt: TGTGCCAGCAGTAAACCCAGGGGGCAGGCGGAATACAATGAGCAGTTCTTC
cdr3_aa: CASSKPRGQAEYNEQFF
clone_size: -
v_call: TRBV6-2/TRBV6-3
d_call: TRBD1
j_call: TRBJ2-1

cdr3_nt: TGCGCCAGCAGCTTGAATGGGGGCAATAATGGCTACACCTTC
cdr3_aa: CASSLNGGNNGYTF
clone_size: many
v_call: TRBV5-1
d_call: -
j_call: TRBJ1-2

cdr3_nt: TGTGCCAGCAGGCCGACTAGCGGGGATTTTAATGAGCAGTTCTTC
cdr3_aa: CASRPTSGDFNEQFF
clone_size: -
v_call: TRBV3-1/TRBV3-2
d_call: TRBD2
j_call: TRBJ2-1

cdr3_nt: TGTGCCAGCAGCGGTGTACAGGGGAACACTGAAGCTTTCTTT
cdr3_aa: CASSGVQGNTEAFF
clone_size: few
v_call: TRBV27
d_call: -
j_call: TRBJ1-1

cdr3_nt: TGTGCCAGCAGCCTCGGACTCAGCTCCTACAATGAGCAGTTCTTC
cdr3_aa: CASSLGLSSYNEQFF
clone_size: -
v_call: TRBV6-2/TRBV6-3
d_call: -
j_call: TRBJ2-1

cdr3_nt: TGTGCCTGGAGTGCCTGGCTCGACAGGAGTCTGAACACTGAAGCTTTCTTT
cdr3_aa: CAWSAWLDRSLNTEAFF
clone_size: -
v_call: TRBV30
d_call: -
j_call: TRBJ1-1

cdr3_nt: TGTGCCAGTAGCACTACTTGGGACATCCGCACCGGGGAGCTGTTTTTT
cdr3_aa: CASSTTWDIRTGELFF
clone_size: -
v_call: TRBV19
d_call: -
j_call: TRBJ2-2

cdr3_nt: TGTGCCAGCACCCGAGGGGGACTAGCGGGACTTAATGAGCAGTTCTTC
cdr3_aa: CASTRGGLAGLNEQFF
clone_size: -
v_call: TRBV11-2
d_call: TRBD2
j_call: TRBJ2-1